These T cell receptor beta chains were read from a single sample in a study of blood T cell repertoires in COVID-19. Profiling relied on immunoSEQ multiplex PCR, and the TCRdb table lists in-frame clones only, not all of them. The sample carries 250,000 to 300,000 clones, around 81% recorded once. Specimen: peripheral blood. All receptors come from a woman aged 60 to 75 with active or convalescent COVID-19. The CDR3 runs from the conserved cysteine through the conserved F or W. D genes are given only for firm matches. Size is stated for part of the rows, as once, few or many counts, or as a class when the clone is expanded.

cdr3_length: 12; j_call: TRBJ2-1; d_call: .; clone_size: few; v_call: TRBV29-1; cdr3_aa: CSVGWIGNEQFF; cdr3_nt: TGCAGCGTTGGGTGGATCGGGAATGAGCAGTTCTTC
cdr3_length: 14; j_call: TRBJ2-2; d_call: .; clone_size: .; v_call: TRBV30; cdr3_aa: CAWSVSWNTGELFF; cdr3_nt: TGTGCCTGGAGTGTATCGTGGAACACCGGGGAGCTGTTTTTT
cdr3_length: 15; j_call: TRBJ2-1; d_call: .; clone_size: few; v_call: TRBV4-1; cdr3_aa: CASSPSLYSYNEQFF; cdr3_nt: TGCGCCAGCAGCCCATCCCTATACTCCTACAATGAGCAGTTCTTC
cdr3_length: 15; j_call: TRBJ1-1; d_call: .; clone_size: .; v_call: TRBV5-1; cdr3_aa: CASSFWGRLNTEAFF; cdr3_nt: TGCGCCAGCAGCTTTTGGGGGCGTTTGAACACTGAAGCTTTCTTT
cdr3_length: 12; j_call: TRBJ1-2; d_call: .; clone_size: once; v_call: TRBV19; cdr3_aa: CASRAGGYGYTF; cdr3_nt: TGTGCCAGTAGGGCGGGGGGCTATGGCTACACCTTC
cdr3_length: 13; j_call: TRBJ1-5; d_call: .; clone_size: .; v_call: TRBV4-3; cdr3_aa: CASSPNLNQPQHF; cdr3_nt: TGCGCCAGCAGCCCAAACCTAAATCAGCCCCAGCATTTT
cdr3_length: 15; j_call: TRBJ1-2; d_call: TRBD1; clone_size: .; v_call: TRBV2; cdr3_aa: CASSPRGQGGGGYTF; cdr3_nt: TGTGCCAGCAGTCCGAGGGGACAGGGAGGAGGTGGCTACACCTTC
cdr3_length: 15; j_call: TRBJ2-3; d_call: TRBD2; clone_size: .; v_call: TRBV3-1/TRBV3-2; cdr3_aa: CASRILAGGRDTQYF; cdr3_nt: TGTGCCAGCAGAATCCTAGCGGGGGGAAGGGATACGCAGTATTTT
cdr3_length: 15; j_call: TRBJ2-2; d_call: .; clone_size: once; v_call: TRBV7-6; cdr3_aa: CASSLWGAGTGELFF; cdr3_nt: TGTGCCAGCAGCTTATGGGGTGCGGGGACCGGGGAGCTGTTTTTT
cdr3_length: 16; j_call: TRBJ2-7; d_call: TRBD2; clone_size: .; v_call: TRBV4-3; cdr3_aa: CASSPGLAGLSYEQYF; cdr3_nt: TGCGCCAGCAGCCCAGGACTAGCGGGGCTATCCTACGAGCAGTACTTC
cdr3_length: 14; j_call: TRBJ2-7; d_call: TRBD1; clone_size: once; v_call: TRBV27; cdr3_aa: CASSPGQGWYEQYF; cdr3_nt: TGTGCCAGCAGTCCCGGACAGGGTTGGTACGAGCAGTACTTC
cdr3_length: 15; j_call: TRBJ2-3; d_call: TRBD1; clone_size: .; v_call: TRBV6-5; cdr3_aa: CASSTGGIAADTQYF; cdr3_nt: TGTGCCAGCAGTACAGGGGGCATAGCAGCAGATACGCAGTATTTT
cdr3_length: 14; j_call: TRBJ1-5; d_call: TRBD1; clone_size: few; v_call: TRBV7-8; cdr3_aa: CASSRYRGDQPQHF; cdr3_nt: TGTGCCAGCAGCCGATACAGGGGCGATCAGCCCCAGCATTTT
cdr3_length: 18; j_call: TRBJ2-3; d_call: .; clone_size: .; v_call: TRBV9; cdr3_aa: CASSVESGGGGPVDTQYF; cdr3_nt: TGTGCCAGCAGCGTAGAGTCGGGGGGCGGGGGCCCTGTAGATACGCAGTATTTT
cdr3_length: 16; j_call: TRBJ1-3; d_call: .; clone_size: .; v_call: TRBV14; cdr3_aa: CASSQDPQYSGNTIYF; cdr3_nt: TGTGCCAGCAGCCAAGATCCGCAGTACTCTGGAAACACCATATATTTT
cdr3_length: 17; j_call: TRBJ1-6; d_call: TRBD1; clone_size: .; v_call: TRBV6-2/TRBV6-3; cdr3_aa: CASSYSRQGTSNSPLHF; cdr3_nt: TGTGCCAGCAGTTACTCTCGACAGGGGACCTCTAATTCACCCCTCCACTTT
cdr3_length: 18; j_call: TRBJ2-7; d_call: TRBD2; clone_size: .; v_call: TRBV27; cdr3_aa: CASSLTPGLAGLPYEQYF; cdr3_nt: TGTGCCAGCAGTTTAACCCCCGGACTAGCGGGTCTTCCCTACGAGCAGTACTTC
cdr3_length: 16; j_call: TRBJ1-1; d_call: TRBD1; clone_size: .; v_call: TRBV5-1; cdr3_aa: CASSVDRGHMDTEAFF; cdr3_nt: TGCGCCAGCAGCGTGGACAGGGGGCATATGGACACTGAAGCTTTCTTT
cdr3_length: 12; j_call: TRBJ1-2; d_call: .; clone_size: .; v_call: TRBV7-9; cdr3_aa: CASSSDTYGYTF; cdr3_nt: TGTGCCAGCAGCTCGGACACTTATGGCTACACCTTC
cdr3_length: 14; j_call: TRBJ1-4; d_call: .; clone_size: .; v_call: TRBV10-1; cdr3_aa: CASSPGGANEKLFF; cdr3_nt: TGCGCCAGCAGCCCCGGAGGGGCTAATGAAAAACTGTTTTTT
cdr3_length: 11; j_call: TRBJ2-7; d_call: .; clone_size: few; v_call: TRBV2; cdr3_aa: CASSWRTEQYF; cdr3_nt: TGTGCCAGTTCCTGGAGGACCGAGCAGTACTTC
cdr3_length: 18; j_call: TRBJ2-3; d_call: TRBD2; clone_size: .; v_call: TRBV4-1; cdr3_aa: CASSQRTSGGTNTDTQYF; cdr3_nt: TGCGCCAGCAGCCAACGGACTAGCGGGGGGACTAACACAGATACGCAGTATTTT